The clone carrying this T cell receptor (beta chain) appeared many times. Germline V gene data show CDR1 as KGHSH and CDR2 as LQKENI. V was shortened by 7 bases and J by 1 base, with 9 bases between the two germline ends. There are 13 residues in the CDR3. These data are taken from a study of early T cells in non-severe SARS-CoV-2 infection. From the 5' RACE reads, TCRdb called clonotypes with MiXCR, one entry per CDR3 protein. The top ten hold roughly 3.1% of the sample, which has some 80,000 distinct CDR3 sequences, approximately 12% seen once. Sequenced input: whole blood. The rearrangement joins TRBV18 to TRBJ2-3; TRBD1 is a possible D gene (5 bases). This receptor was identified in an adult who was a healthcare worker with PCR-confirmed SARS-CoV-2 infection or an uninfected control (not recorded which). In DNA, the CDR3 is TGTGCCAGCTACCTAGGGGGCACAGATACGCAGTATTTT. Encoded protein: CASYLGGTDTQYF. Filled out from reference TRBV18 and TRBJ2-3, the complete variable domain reads NAGVMQNPRHLVRRRGQEARLRCSPMKGHSHVYWYRQLPEEGLKFMVYLQKENIIDESGMPKERFSAEFPKEGPSILRIQQVVRGDSAAYFCASYLGGTDTQYFGPGTRLTVL.